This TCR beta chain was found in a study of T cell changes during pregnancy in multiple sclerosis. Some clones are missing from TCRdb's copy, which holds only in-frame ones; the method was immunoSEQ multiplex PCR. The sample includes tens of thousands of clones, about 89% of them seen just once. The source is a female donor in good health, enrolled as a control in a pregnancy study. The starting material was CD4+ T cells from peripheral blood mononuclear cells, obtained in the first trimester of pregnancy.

In DNA form, the CDR3 reads TGTGCCAGCAGTGACTCGAACCTAGCGGGGCGCACAGATACGCAGTATTTT. Protein sequence: CASSDSNLAGRTDTQYF. The rearrangement uses TRBV6-4 and TRBJ2-3; 9 nucleotides line up with TRBD2. Trimming removed 0 bases from V and 1 base from J; junction bases left unmatched: 5. Per the germline V gene, CDR1 is MRHNA and CDR2 is SNTAGT. The CDR3 runs 17 residues.